This T cell receptor (beta chain) was retrieved from a study of OX40 agonist ivuxolimab in advanced cancers. Some background on the complete study: The costimulatory receptor OX40 (CD134) was targeted by ivuxolimab, a fully human IgG2 agonistic monoclonal antibody. Intravenous ivuxolimab was administered to patients every 2 weeks at six dose levels: 0.01, 0.1, 0.3, 1.5, 3 and 10 mg/kg. Among the roughly 52 dose-escalation patients, around 20 had hepatocellular carcinoma, approximately 15 melanoma, 9 renal cell carcinoma and 9 head and neck cancer. In the dose-escalation cohort, 82.7% of patients were male, and the mean age was approximately 64 years, with a range of about 23 to 80. Patients were allowed to have had prior anti-PD-1, anti-PD-L1 or anti-CTLA-4 therapy, and less than 45% of the dose-escalation patients had previously received checkpoint inhibitors. Partial responses occurred in three dose-escalation patients: two with cutaneous melanoma and one with hepatocellular carcinoma. Peripheral TCRbeta sequencing aimed to test whether ivuxolimab altered TCR sequence diversity and caused clonal T-cell expansion. The paper covers the monotherapy dose-escalation part of the phase I ivuxolimab trial, which included N of about 56 patients. Broader findings and caveats from the paper: The antigen specificity of the clonally expanded peripheral T cells was not determined. In the 0.1-3.0 mg/kg groups, partial responders were among the patients with the lowest normalized peripheral clonal expansion, particularly in CD8+ T cells. Low levels of normalized T-cell clonal expansion were also seen in some patients who did not respond. After ivuxolimab, CD8+ T cells had more expanded clones than CD4+ T cells on average. Clonal expansion of both CD4+ and CD8+ blood T cells was observed from baseline to week 6 at doses 0.1 to 3.0 mg/kg.

Points on this clone: Its specific antigen is unknown. Base-call qualities are not available, and no considerably larger clone is one nucleotide away.

There are 14 amino acids in the CDR3, from cysteine to phenylalanine inclusive. The only DNA kept is the CDR3, 42 bases in frame from the first base. Trimming removed 7 bases from V and 0 bases from J, leaving 10 bases between the germline ends. The germline V gene specifies MDHEN as CDR1 and SYDVKM as CDR2. Patients with autoimmune disease history or receiving systemic immunosuppression were excluded from the trial. Peripheral blood for TCR sequencing was collected from all dose cohorts at baseline, on cycle 4 day 1, and on cycle 7 day 1. The samples were drawn from a first-in-human, open-label, multicenter phase I dose-escalation trial of ivuxolimab. Adults with locally advanced or metastatic head and neck squamous cell, hepatocellular, melanoma or renal cell carcinoma were enrolled in the trial. Before TCR sequencing, CD4+ T cells and CD8+ T cells were sorted from peripheral blood as separate populations.

To sequence the TCRbeta CDR3 region, genomic DNA was isolated from the sorted cells. TCRbeta CDR3 regions were sequenced using the immunoSEQ Assay. Drawn from immuneACCESS, this table holds only the in-frame rearrangements with V and J called that TCRdb kept. Clones are partly lost; checked studies trace under half to an unresolved V gene and leave the rest unexplained. The sample records 65,000 to 95,000 clones, roughly 91% of which are singletons. Of the sample, roughly 5.8% is held by the ten largest clones. This receptor was obtained from an adult with an advanced solid tumor such as melanoma, head and neck, liver or kidney cancer. The rearrangement joined TRBV28 to TRBJ1-3, with the D gene not confidently named. The sample here was CD4+ or CD8+ T cells sorted from blood, taken in a trial of the OX40 agonist ivuxolimab. The CDR3 protein sequence reads: CASTGPASGNTIYF. The sequenced DNA: TGTGCCAGCACCGGACCAGCCTCTGGAAACACCATATATTTT.